The following is a TCR beta chain sequence with its context. Method: immunoSEQ multiplex PCR; TCRdb's copy keeps in-frame clones and lacks some. The sample contains about 57,000 clones, roughly 80% of which appear only once. Germline V CDR1 and CDR2: KGHDR, SFDVKD. This CDR3 spans 17 amino acids. Germline trimming cut 3 bases from V and 7 bases from J; bases unmatched to any gene: 8. This entry belongs to a study of blood T cell repertoires in COVID-19. In the study overall: Acute and convalescent COVID-19 samples came from the United States, Italy and Spain.

Sequenced material: PBMCs or T cells enriched from blood (not recorded which). The V call is TRBV24-1, the J call TRBJ2-3; 14 positions match TRBD2. The origin of this receptor is a woman aged 40 to 50 with acute COVID-19. CDR3 sequence reads: CATSDPETSGGVNTQYF. The CDR3 DNA is TGTGCCACCAGTGATCCCGAGACTAGCGGGGGGGTGAATACGCAGTATTTT.